The clone carrying this TCR beta chain was found a few times. Its target is not known. The data stem from a study of T cell repertoires in cytomegalovirus infection. The germline V gene has CDR1 SGHRS and CDR2 YFSETQ. Trimming took 1 base from V and 5 from J, leaving 9 bases between them. The CDR3 loop spans 13 amino acids. Study-wide results and caveats: Cumulative public TCR beta family frequency identified carriers of CMV plus the relevant HLA. Within the response measured ex vivo, HLA-C-restricted CMV-specific TCR beta clonotypes were dominant.

One entry per CDR3 protein, called by TCRdb with MiXCR from the reads. Of 290,000 or so distinct CDR3 sequences in the sample, approximately 10% are singletons; the top ten hold around 2.5%. The clonotype was recovered from a human donor in good health (CMV status not recorded). Some clones in this sample may be carry-over from other donors' samples. The sequencing sample was made of PBMCs. This chain connects TRBV5-1 to TRBJ2-5; TRBD1 is a possible D gene (6 bases). This CDR3 reads CASSLPQGETQYF. The CDR3 coding sequence is TGCGCCAGCAGCTTGCCCCAGGGGGAGACCCAGTACTTC.